The next 10 T cell receptor beta chains were all read from a single sample in a study of PD-L1 blockade in urothelial cancer. Profiling relied on immunoSEQ multiplex PCR, and the TCRdb table lists in-frame clones only, not all of them. In the table there are more than 80,000 clones, 82% of which are singletons. The sequenced sample was PBMCs, obtained around atezolizumab (anti-PD-L1) treatment. These receptors were taken from a man aged 70 or older with urothelial cancer.

The chain employs TRBV11-2 and TRBJ2-5; D gene uncertain. V lost 2 bases, J lost 4 bases, and 5 bases lay in between. Germline CDR1 reads SGHAT; CDR2 reads FQNNGV. This CDR3 region has 12 residues. The CDR3 region has the DNA TGTGCCAGCAGCTTAATTCGAGAGACCCAGTACTTC. Amino acids: CASSLIRETQYF.

The chain links TRBV29-1 to TRBJ1-1; 8 nucleotides align to TRBD1. V was pared by 4 bases and J by 1 base, with 14 bases of the junction left unmatched. Germline V gene lookup returns CDR1 SQVTM and CDR2 ANQGSEA. CDR3 length equals 17 residues. Here the CDR3 reads CSVVRVGRGLGNTEAFF. Written as DNA, the CDR3 is TGCAGCGTTGTGCGGGTCGGCAGGGGGCTGGGGAACACTGAAGCTTTCTTT.

The chain links TRBV7-3 to TRBJ2-1; tentatively, D is TRBD2 (5 bases). V lost 4 bases, J lost 4 bases, and 17 bases lay in between. The length of the CDR3 is 16 residues. The germline CDR1 and CDR2 sequences are SGHTA and FQGTGA. This CDR3 reads CASSSLGGSIYNEQFF. The CDR3 nucleotides are TGTGCCAGCAGCTCCCTTGGAGGATCAATATACAATGAGCAGTTCTTC.

This sequence joins TRBV27 and TRBJ2-2; 9 bases agree with TRBD1. The V and J ends lost 1 base and 8 bases, in that order; junction bases with no gene match: 5. The CDR3 totals 15 residues. The germline CDR1 and CDR2 sequences are MNHEY and SMNVEV (reference sequence). CDR3 DNA: TGTGCCAGCAGTTTATATGGGACAGGGATGGGGGAGCTGTTTTTT. Protein product: CASSLYGTGMGELFF.

This clone was recorded a few times. This chain joins TRBV7-2 and TRBJ2-5; tentative D call: TRBD2 (6 bases). This CDR3 contains 15 residues. V lost 1 base to trimming and J lost 7 bases, with 16 bases between them. Germline V gene sequence: CDR1 SGHTA, CDR2 FQGNSA. The CDR3 DNA reads as TGTGCCAGCAGCTTAGTTGGCGGGGCGGAAGGGACCCAGTACTTC. It is translated as CASSLVGGAEGTQYF.

The chain recombines TRBV4-2 with TRBJ1-2; D is uncertain. The ends were cut back, 5 bases at V and 5 bases at J, with 6 bases in the middle. The CDR3 has 11 amino acids. In germline, CDR1 is LGHNA, CDR2 YNFKEQ. The chain's CDR3 is CASSSSYGYTF. For the CDR3, the DNA is TGTGCCAGCAGCTCCAGTTATGGCTACACCTTC.

This chain connects TRBV19 to TRBJ2-1; 8 bases are a match to TRBD1. The germline gives CDR1 LNHDA, CDR2 SQIVND (reference sequence). CDR3 length: 14 amino acids. The J segment lost 7 bases and the V segment lost 0 bases, leaving 2 bases of the junction unmatched. CDR3: CASSIEQGANEQFF. CDR3 nucleotides: TGTGCCAGTAGTATAGAGCAGGGGGCTAATGAGCAGTTCTTC. The complete variable domain, with remaining parts taken from reference TRBV19 and TRBJ2-1, reads DGGITQSPKYLFRKEGQNVTLSCEQNLNHDAMYWYRQDPGQGLRLIYYSQIVNDFQKGDIAEGYSVSREKKESFPLTVTSAQKNPTAFYLCASSIEQGANEQFFGPGTRLTVL.

This clone showed up just once. The J gene is TRBJ1-5, the V gene TRBV29-1; possibly TRBD1 for D (5 bases). CDR1 and CDR2 (germline): SQVTM, ANQGSEA. The CDR3 loop spans 16 amino acids. Trimming took 6 bases from V and 1 from J, leaving 19 bases between them. CDR3 region: CSVTPPGSESNQPQHF. The CDR3 coding sequence is TGCAGCGTCACCCCCCCAGGGTCTGAAAGCAATCAGCCCCAGCATTTT.

The chain links TRBV6-1 to TRBJ2-1, with unresolved D. This CDR3 is 18 amino acids long. Germline lookup yields CDR1 MNHNS and CDR2 SASEGT. V was trimmed by 2 bases and J by 5 bases, leaving 22 bases between them. CDR3 sequence (DNA): TGTGCCAGCAGTGAATTGGATGTTGGCCCGCGGCTGAACAATGAGCAGTTCTTC. Encoded protein: CASSELDVGPRLNNEQFF.

A single count supports this clone. The gene calls are TRBV30 and TRBJ1-5; D gene ambiguous. The V end was cut by 1 base, the J end by 1 base, with 5 bases between. Germline V gives CDR1 GTSNPN, CDR2 SVGIG (reference sequence). The CDR3 spans 13 residues. CDR3 sequence: CAWSGESNQPQHF. CDR3 nucleotides: TGTGCCTGGAGTGGGGAGAGCAATCAGCCCCAGCATTTT.